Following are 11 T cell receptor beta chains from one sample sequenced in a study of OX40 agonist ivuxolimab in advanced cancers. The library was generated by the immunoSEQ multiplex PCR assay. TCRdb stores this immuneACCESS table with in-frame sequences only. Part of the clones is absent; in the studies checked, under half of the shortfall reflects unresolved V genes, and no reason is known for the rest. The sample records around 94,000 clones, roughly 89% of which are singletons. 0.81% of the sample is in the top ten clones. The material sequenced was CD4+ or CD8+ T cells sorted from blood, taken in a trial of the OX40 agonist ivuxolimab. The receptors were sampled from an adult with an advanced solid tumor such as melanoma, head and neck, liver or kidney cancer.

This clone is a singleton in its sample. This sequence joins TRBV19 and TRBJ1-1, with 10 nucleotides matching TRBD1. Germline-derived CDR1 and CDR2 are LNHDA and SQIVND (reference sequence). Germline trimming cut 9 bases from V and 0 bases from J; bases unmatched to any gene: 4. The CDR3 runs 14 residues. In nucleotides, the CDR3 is TGTGCCAGCGGACAGGGGGTGGTGAACACTGAAGCTTTCTTT. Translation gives CASGQGVVNTEAFF.

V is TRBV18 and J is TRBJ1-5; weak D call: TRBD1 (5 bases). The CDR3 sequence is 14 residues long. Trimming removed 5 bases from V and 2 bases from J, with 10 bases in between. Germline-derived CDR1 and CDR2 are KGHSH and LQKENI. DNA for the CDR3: TGTGCCAGCTCAAGGACGGGGGGCAATCAGCCCCAGCATTTT. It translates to CASSRTGGNQPQHF. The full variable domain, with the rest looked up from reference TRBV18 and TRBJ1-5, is NAGVMQNPRHLVRRRGQEARLRCSPMKGHSHVYWYRQLPEEGLKFMVYLQKENIIDESGMPKERFSAEFPKEGPSILRIQQVVRGDSAAYFCASSRTGGNQPQHFGDGTRLSIL.

The CDR3 DNA is TGCGCCAGCAGACAGAGGACGGCAGAGACCCAGTACTTC. This codes for CASRQRTAETQYF. The chain combines TRBV5-1 with TRBJ2-5; D ambiguous. Trimming left V 5 bases short and J 4 bases short, with 12 bases between. The CDR3 spans 13 residues. Germline V CDR1 and CDR2: SGHRS, YFSETQ.

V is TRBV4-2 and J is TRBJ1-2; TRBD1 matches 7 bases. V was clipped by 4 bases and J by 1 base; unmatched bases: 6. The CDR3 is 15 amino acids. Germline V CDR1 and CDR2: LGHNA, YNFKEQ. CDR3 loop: CASSPVPGGNYGYTF. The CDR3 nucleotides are TGTGCCAGCAGCCCGGTGCCAGGGGGTAACTATGGCTACACCTTC.

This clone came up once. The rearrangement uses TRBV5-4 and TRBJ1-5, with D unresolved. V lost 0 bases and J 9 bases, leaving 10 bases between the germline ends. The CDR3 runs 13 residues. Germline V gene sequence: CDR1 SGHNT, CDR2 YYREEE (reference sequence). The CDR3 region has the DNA TGTGCCAGCAGCTTGGATCCACTTCGGCCCCAGCATTTT. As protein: CASSLDPLRPQHF.

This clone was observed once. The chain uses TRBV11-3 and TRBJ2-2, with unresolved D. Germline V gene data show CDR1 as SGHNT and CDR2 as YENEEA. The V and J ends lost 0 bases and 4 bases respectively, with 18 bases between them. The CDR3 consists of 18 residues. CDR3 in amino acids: CASSLDLGSSEVTGELFF. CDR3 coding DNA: TGTGCCAGCAGCTTAGATTTAGGATCGAGCGAGGTCACCGGGGAGCTGTTTTTT.

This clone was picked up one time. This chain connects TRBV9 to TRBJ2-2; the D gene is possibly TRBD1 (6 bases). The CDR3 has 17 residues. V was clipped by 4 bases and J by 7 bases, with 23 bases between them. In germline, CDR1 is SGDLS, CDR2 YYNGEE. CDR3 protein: CASSPAPGDGMGGELFF. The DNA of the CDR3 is TGTGCCAGCAGCCCTGCCCCAGGGGACGGAATGGGCGGGGAGCTGTTTTTT.

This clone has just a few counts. The CDR3 is CASSLAATNEKLFF. In DNA, the CDR3 is TGCGCCAGCAGCTTGGCTGCAACTAATGAAAAACTGTTTTTT. J is TRBJ1-4 and V is TRBV5-1; D gene unclear. V dropped 0 bases and J dropped 0 bases, with 3 bases sitting between them. This CDR3 comprises 14 residues. CDR1 SGHRS and CDR2 YFSETQ come from the germline V gene.

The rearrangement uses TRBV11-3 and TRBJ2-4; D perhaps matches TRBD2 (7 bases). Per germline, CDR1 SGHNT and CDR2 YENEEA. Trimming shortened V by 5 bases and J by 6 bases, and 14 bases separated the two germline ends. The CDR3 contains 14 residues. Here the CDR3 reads CASSKRDTSNIQYF. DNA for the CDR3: TGTGCCAGCAGCAAGCGGGACACGTCAAACATTCAGTACTTC.

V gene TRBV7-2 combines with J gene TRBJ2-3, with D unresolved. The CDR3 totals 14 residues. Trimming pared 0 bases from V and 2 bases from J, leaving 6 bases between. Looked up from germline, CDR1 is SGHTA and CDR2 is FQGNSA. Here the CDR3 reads CASSLALFTDTQYF. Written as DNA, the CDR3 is TGTGCCAGCAGCTTAGCGCTCTTCACAGATACGCAGTATTTT.

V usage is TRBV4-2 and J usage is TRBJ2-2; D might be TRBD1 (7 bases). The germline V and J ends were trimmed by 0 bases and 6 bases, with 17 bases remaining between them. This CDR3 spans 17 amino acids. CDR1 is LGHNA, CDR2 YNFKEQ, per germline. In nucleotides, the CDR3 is TGTGCCAGCAGCCAAGATGTGGAGGGGGCGCGGTCCGGGGAGCTGTTTTTT. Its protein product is CASSQDVEGARSGELFF.